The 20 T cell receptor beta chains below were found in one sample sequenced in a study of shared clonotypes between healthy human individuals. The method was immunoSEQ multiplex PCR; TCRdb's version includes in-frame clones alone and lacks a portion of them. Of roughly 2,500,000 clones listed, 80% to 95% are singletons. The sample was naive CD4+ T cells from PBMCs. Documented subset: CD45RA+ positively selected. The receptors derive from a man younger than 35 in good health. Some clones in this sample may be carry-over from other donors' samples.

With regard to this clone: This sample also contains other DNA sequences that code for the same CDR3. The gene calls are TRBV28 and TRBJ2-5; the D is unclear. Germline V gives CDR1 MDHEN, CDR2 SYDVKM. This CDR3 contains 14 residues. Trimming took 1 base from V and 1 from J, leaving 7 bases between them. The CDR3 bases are TGTGCCAGCAGTTTATTGGCTACCCAAGAGACCCAGTACTTC. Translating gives CASSLLATQETQYF. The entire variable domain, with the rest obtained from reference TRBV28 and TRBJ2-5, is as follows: DVKVTQSSRYLVKRTGEKVFLECVQDMDHENMFWYRQDPGLGLRLIYFSYDVKMKEKGDIPEGYSVSREKKERFSLILESASTNQTSMYLCASSLLATQETQYFGPGTRLLVL.

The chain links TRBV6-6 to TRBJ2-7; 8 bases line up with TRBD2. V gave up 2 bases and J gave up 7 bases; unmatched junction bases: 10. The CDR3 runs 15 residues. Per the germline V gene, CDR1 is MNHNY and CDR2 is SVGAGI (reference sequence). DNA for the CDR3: TGTGCCAGCAGTTACCTGGGGACTAGTGTGGGAGAGCAGTACTTC. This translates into CASSYLGTSVGEQYF.

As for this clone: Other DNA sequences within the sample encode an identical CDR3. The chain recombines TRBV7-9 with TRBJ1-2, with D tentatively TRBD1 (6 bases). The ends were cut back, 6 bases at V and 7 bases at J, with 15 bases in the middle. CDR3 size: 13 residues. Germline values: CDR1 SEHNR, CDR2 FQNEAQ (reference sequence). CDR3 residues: CASSFTGLIGYTF. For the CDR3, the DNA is TGTGCCAGCAGTTTTACAGGGTTGATTGGCTACACCTTC.

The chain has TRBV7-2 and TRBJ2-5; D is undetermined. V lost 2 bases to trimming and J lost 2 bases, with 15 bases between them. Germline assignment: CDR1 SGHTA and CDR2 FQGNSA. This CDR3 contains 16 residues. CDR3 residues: CASSLIRSPIQETQYF. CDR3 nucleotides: TGTGCCAGCAGCTTAATTCGCTCACCGATACAAGAGACCCAGTACTTC.

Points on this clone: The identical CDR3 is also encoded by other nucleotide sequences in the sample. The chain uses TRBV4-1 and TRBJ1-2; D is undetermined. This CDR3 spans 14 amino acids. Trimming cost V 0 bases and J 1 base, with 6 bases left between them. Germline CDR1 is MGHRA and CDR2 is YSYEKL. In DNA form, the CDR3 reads TGCGCCAGCAGCCAAGATGGGAGTAACTATGGCTACACCTTC. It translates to CASSQDGSNYGYTF.

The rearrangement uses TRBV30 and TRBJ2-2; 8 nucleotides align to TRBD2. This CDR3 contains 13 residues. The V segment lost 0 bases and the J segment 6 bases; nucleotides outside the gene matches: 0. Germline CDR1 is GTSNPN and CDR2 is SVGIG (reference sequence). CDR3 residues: CAWSVAGAGELFF. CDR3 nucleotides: TGTGCCTGGAGTGTAGCGGGAGCCGGGGAGCTGTTTTTT.

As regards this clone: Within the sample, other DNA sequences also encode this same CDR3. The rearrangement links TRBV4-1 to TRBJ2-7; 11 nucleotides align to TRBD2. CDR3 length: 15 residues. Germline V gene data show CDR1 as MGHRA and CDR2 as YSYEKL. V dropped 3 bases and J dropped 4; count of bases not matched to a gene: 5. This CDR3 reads CASSQPTSGSYEQYF. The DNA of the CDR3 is TGCGCCAGCAGCCAGCCTACTAGCGGGAGTTACGAGCAGTACTTC.

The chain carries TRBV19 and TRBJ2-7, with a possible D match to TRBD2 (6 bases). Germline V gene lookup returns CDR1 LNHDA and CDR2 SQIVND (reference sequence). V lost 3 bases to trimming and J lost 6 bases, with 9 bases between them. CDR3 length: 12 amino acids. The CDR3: CASSMRGGEQYF. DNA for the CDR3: TGTGCCAGTAGTATGCGGGGCGGCGAGCAGTACTTC.

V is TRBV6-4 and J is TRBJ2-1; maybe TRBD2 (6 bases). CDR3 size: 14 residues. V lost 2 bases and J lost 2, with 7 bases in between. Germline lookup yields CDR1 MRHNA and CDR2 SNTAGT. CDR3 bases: TGTGCCAGCAGTGACCGGGGGACCTACAATGAGCAGTTCTTC. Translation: CASSDRGTYNEQFF.

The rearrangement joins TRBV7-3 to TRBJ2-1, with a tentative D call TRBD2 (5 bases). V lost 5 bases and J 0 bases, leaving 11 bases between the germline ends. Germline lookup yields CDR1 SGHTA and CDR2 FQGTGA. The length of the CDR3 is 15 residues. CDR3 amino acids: CASSQRPSSYNEQFF. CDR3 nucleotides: TGTGCCAGCAGCCAGCGGCCGAGCTCCTACAATGAGCAGTTCTTC.

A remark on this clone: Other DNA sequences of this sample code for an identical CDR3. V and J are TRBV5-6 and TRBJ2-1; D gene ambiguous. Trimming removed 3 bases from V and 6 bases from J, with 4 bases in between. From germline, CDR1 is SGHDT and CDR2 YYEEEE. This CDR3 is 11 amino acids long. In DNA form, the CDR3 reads TGTGCCAGCAGCTCCCTCAATGAGCAGTTCTTC. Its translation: CASSSLNEQFF.

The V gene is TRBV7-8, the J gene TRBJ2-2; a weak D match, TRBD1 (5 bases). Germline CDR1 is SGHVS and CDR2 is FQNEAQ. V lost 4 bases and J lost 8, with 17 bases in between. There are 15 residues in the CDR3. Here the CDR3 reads CASSSVAMGQGELFF. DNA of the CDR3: TGTGCCAGCAGCTCCGTCGCTATGGGGCAGGGGGAGCTGTTTTTT.

The DNA for the CDR3 is TGTGCCAGCAGCGCCGGGACAGGGGACGAAAAACTGTTTTTT. Translating it yields CASSAGTGDEKLFF. This rearrangement joins TRBV9 to TRBJ1-4; 10 nucleotides agree with TRBD1. This CDR3 is built from 14 residues. In germline, CDR1 is SGDLS, CDR2 YYNGEE. J lost 8 bases, V lost 3 bases, and 4 bases had no gene match.

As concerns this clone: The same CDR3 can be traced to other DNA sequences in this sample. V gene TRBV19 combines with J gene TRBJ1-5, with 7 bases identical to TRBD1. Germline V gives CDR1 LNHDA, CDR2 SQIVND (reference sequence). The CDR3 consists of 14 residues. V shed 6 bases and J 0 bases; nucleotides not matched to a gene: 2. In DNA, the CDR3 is TGTGCCAGTAGGGACAGGTATAGCAATCAGCCCCAGCATTTT. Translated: CASRDRYSNQPQHF.

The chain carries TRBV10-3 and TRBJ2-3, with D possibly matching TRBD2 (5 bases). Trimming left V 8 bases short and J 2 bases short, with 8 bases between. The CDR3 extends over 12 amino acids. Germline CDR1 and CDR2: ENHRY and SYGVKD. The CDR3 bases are TGTGCCATCGAGGGTGACACAGATACGCAGTATTTT. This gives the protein CAIEGDTDTQYF.

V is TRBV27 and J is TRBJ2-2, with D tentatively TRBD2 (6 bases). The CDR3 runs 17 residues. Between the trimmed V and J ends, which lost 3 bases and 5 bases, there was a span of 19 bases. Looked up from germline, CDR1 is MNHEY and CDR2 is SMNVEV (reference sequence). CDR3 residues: CASSFLLGRGLTGELFF. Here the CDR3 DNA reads TGTGCCAGCAGTTTTTTATTGGGGCGGGGATTAACCGGGGAGCTGTTTTTT.

This CDR3 reads CASSLDSRVNTEAFF. The CDR3 nucleotides are TGTGCCAGCAGCTTAGACAGCAGAGTAAACACTGAAGCTTTCTTT. The chain links TRBV11-3 to TRBJ1-1; unclear D gene. The V gene's germline CDR1 is SGHNT and CDR2 YENEEA. V was pared by 0 bases and J by 2 bases, with 10 bases between. The length of the CDR3 is 15 residues.

DNA of the CDR3: TGTGCCAGCAATGGGGGCGGTCAAAACATTCAGTACTTC. Translation gives CASNGGGQNIQYF. This chain connects TRBV28 to TRBJ2-4; possible D gene TRBD1, 6 bases. The germline V and J ends were trimmed by 7 bases and 5 bases, with 12 bases remaining between them. Looked up from germline, CDR1 is MDHEN and CDR2 is SYDVKM. There are 13 residues in the CDR3.

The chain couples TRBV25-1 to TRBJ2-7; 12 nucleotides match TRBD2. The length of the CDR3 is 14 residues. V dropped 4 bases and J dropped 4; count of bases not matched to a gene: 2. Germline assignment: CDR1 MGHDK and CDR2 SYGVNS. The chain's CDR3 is CASSGLAGVYEQYF. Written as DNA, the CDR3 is TGTGCCAGCAGTGGACTAGCGGGAGTATACGAGCAGTACTTC.

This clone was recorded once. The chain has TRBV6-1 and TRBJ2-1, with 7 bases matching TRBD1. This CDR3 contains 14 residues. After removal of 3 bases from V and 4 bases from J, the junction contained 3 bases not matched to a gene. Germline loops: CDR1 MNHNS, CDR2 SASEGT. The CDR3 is CASSDRDSYNEQFF. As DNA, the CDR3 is TGTGCCAGCAGTGACCGGGACAGTTACAATGAGCAGTTCTTC.